This T cell receptor beta chain came from a study of blood T cell repertoires in COVID-19. Overall study: From T cells, B-cell-depleted T cells, or PBMCs came the material, which was cDNA or gDNA.

This CDR3 has 13 amino acids. CDR1 and CDR2 (germline): SEHNR, FQNEAQ (reference sequence). V lost 4 bases and J 0 bases, leaving 7 bases between the germline ends. This clone was observed a handful of times. Original processing methods: From reference gene primer amplification, estimates of nucleated cell counts were derived. Data came from immunoSEQ multiplex PCR; TCRdb stores just in-frame clones and leaves some out. V and J calls and clone size are as listed in that table; D and trimming were resolved from the DNA. The table has about 250,000 clones, roughly 85% seen once. Participants' own reports of clinical history determined their cohort assignment.

The chain carries TRBV7-9 and TRBJ2-7, with TRBD1 as a possible D gene (5 bases). Sequences were obtained from PBMCs or T cells enriched from blood (not recorded which). This sequence was found in a woman in her fifties or sixties with acute COVID-19. The CDR3 DNA sequence: TGTGCCAGCAGCTACAGGAGCTCCTACGAGCAGTACTTC. It translates to CASSYRSSYEQYF.